This TCR beta chain was identified in a study of T cell changes during pregnancy in multiple sclerosis. CDR3 length: 14 amino acids. Trimming shortened V by 4 bases and J by 6 bases, and 15 bases separated the two germline ends. The germline V gene encodes CDR1 LNHDA and CDR2 SQIVND (reference sequence). Generated by immunoSEQ multiplex PCR, the TCRdb table keeps only in-frame clones and is missing some. The sample has some 77,000 clones; around 90% are singletons. The sample here was peripheral blood, taken in the second trimester of pregnancy. The sequence was collected from a female donor in good health, enrolled as a control in a pregnancy study. The chain couples TRBV19 to TRBJ1-1; tentatively, D is TRBD1 (5 bases). CDR3 sequence reads: CASSTRGEWAEAFF. The CDR3 DNA sequence: TGTGCCAGTAGTACCCGGGGGGAGTGGGCTGAAGCTTTCTTT.